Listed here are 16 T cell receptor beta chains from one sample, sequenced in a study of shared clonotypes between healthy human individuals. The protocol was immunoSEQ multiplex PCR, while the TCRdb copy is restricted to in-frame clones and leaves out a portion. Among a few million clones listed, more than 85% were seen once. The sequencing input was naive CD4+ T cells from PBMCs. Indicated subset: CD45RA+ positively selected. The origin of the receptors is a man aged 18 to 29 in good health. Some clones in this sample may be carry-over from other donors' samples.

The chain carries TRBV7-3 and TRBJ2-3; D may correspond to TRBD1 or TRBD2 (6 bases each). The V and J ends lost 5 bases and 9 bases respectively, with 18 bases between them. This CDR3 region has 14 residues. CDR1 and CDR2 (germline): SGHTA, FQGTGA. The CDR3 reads CASSLYRQEGTQYF. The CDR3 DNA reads TGTGCCAGCAGCCTTTATAGACAGGAGGGGACGCAGTATTTT.

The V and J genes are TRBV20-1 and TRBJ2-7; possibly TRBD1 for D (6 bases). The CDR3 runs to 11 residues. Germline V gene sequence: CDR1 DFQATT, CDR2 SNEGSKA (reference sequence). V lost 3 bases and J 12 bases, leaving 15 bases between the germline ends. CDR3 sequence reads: CSARQGIYLYF. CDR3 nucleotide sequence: TGCAGTGCTAGGCAGGGGATATATCTGTACTTC.

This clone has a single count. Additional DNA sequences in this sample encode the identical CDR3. As DNA, the CDR3 is TGTGCCAGCTCACCTGGAAGGTACAATGAGCAGTTCTTC. Amino acids: CASSPGRYNEQFF. The gene calls are TRBV18 and TRBJ2-1; no firm D call. V lost 3 bases, J lost 4 bases, and 7 bases lay in between. The CDR3 extends over 13 amino acids. Germline V lookup: CDR1 KGHSH, CDR2 LQKENI.

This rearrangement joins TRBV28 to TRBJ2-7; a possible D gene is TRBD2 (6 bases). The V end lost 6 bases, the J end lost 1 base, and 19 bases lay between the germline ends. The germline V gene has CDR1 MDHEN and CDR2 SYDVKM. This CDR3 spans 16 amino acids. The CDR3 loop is CASSRTGLPKSYEQYF. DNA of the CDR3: TGTGCCAGCAGCCGAACGGGACTCCCAAAGTCCTACGAGCAGTACTTC. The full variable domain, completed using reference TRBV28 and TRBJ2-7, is DVKVTQSSRYLVKRTGEKVFLECVQDMDHENMFWYRQDPGLGLRLIYFSYDVKMKEKGDIPEGYSVSREKKERFSLILESASTNQTSMYLCASSRTGLPKSYEQYFGPGTRLTVT.

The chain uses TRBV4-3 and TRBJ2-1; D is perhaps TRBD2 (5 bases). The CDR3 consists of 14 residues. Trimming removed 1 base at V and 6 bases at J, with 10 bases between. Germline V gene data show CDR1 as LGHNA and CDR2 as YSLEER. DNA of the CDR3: TGCGCCAGCAGCCAAGGGCTAGCCATCAATGAGCAGTTCTTC. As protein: CASSQGLAINEQFF.

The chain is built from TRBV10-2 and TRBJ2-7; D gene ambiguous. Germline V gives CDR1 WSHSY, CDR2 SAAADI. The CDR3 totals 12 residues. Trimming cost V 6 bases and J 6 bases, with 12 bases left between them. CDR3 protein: CASRPGAREQYF. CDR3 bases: TGCGCCAGCAGACCCGGAGCGCGCGAGCAGTACTTC.

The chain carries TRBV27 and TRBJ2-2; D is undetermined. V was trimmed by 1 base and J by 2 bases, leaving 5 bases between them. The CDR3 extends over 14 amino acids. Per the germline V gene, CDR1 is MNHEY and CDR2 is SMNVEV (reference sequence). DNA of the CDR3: TGTGCCAGCAGTTTATTGGACAACACCGGGGAGCTGTTTTTT. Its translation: CASSLLDNTGELFF.

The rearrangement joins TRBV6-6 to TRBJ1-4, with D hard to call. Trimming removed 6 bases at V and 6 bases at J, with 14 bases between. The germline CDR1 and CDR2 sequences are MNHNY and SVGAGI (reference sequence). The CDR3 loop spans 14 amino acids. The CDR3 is CASRSTTRDEKLFF. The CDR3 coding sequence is TGTGCCAGCAGGTCGACAACGAGGGATGAAAAACTGTTTTTT.

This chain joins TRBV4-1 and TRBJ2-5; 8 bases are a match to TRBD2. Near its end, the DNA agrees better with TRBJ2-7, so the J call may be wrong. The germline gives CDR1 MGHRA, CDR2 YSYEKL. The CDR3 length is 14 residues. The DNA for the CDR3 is TGCGCCAGCAGCCAAGAGACTAGCGACTACGAGCAGTACTTC. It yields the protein CASSQETSDYEQYF.

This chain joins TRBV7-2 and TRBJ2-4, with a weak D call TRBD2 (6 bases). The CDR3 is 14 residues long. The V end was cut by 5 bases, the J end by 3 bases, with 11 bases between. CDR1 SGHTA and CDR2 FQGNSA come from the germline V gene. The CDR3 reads CASSNRESKNIQYF. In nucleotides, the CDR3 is TGTGCCAGCAGCAACCGGGAGAGCAAAAACATTCAGTACTTC.

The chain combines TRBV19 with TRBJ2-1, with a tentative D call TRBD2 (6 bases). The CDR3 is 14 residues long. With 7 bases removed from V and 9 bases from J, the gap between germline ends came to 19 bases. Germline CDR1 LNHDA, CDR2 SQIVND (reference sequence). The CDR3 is CASIAGPSYGEQFF. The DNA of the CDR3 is TGTGCCAGTATCGCGGGACCGAGCTATGGTGAGCAGTTCTTC.

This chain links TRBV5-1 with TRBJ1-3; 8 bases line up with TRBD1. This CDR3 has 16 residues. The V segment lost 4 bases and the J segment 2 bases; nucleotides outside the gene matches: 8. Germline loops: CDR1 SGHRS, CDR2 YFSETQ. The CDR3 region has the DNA TGCGCCAGCAGCCGAACAGGGGGTGAGGCTGGAAACACCATATATTTT. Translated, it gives CASSRTGGEAGNTIYF.

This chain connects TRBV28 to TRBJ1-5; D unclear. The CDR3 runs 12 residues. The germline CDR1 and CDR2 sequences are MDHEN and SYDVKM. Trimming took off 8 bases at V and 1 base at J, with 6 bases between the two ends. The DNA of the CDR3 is TGTGCCAGCGGATCAAGCAATCAGCCCCAGCATTTT. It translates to CASGSSNQPQHF.

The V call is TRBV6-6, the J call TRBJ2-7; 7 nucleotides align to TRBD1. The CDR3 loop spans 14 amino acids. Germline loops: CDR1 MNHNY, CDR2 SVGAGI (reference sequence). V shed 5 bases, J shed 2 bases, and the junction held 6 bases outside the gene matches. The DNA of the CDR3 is TGTGCCAGCAGTACCCGGGACAGTCCCTACGAGCAGTACTTC. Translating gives CASSTRDSPYEQYF.

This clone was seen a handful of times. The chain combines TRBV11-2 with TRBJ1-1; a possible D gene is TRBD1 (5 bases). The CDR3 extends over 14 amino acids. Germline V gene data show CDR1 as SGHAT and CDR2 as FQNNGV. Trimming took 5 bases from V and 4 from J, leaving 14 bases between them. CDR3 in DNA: TGTGCCAGCAGCCAGGGTTGGGGGAGCACTGAAGCTTTCTTT. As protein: CASSQGWGSTEAFF.

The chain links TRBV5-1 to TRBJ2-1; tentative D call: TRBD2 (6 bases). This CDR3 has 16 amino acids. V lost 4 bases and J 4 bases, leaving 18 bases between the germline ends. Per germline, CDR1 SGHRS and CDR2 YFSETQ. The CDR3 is CASSQGPLAQYNEQFF. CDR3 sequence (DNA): TGCGCCAGCAGCCAAGGGCCCCTAGCGCAGTACAATGAGCAGTTCTTC.